The clone carrying this TCR beta chain has only a few counts. The entry originates in a study of regulatory T cells in long-lasting Graves disease. The CDR3 is made up of 13 amino acids. Germline lookup yields CDR1 KGHSH and CDR2 LQKENI. Trimming took 3 bases from V and 8 from J, leaving 11 bases between them. Investigators prepared the TCR beta libraries by applying iRepertoire HTBI primers and Arm-PCR of CDR3 regions. Via MiXCR, TCRdb re-called the multiplex PCR reads, giving one row per CDR3 protein. The data show 620,000 or so distinct CDR3 sequences, 15% to 20% seen once. Time point meaning: newly diagnosed GD, antithyroid drugs for less than 3 months. Preparation of the TCR library used RNA extracted from PBMCs. Separately, the same data were catalogued under a study of T cells in Graves' hyperthyroidism and ophthalmopathy.

Sequences were derived from peripheral blood mononuclear cells (PBMCs), sampled at new diagnosis, from a patient treated with antithyroid drugs. The chain has TRBV18 and TRBJ2-1; D not resolved. The TCR originated in a woman aged 30 to 39 with Graves disease. In nucleotides, the CDR3 is TGTGCCAGCTCACCGTCCGGAAGAGATGAGCAGTTCTTC. Amino acid sequence: CASSPSGRDEQFF.